The present T cell receptor beta chain was sequenced within a study of blood T cell repertoires in COVID-19 (dated by TCRdb to between 2020 and 2021). For the study in its entirety: Samples covering the acute and convalescent phases of COVID-19 were provided by collaborators in the United States, Italy and Spain. The dataset comprised deeply sampled blood TCRbeta repertoires from subjects exposed to, actively infected with, or recovered from COVID-19. Where available, HLA class I and class II types were obtained from metadata supplied by the sample provider rather than from assay-based typing. The repertoires were released in a freely available public database intended as a resource for research on the immune response to SARS-CoV-2. The sample metadata nearly always contained a de-identified subject ID, COVID-19 status, age in years and sex. The material from the prospective study consisted of cDNA or gDNA derived from T cells, B-cell-depleted T cells, or PBMCs. Samples were obtained from the ongoing ImmuneRACE study (first 160 participants) and from over a thousand subjects provided by 6 global collaborators.

This clone was seen just once. The antigen this receptor binds is unknown. Base qualities are not provided; no much larger clone lies one nucleotide away. TCRbeta CDR3 regions were amplified from genomic DNA by means of the immunoSEQ Assay, a bias-controlled multiplex PCR. Turning to the authors' computational methods: The number of nucleated cells in each sample was estimated from the amplification of reference gene primers within the assay. To quantify the absolute abundance of each unique TCRbeta CDR3 rearrangement, sequence reads were collapsed and filtered. Productive Simpson clonality was computed per sample as the square root of Simpson's diversity index over productive rearrangements. As stored in TCRdb, this immuneACCESS dataset retains in-frame rearrangements with V and J assigned. A fraction of the clones does not appear; measured against another copy, unresolved V genes explain less than half of the discrepancy, and the remainder lacks a known reason. V and J calls and clone size come straight from that table; D and trimming were deduced from the DNA. The sample includes over 90,000 clones, with 70% to 90% observed a single time. Around 2% of the sample goes to the ten largest clones.

Beyond this particular receptor, the publication reports: The quantity of clinical and demographic metadata differed by source and by participant and was supplied without curation.

Whole blood was collected in K2EDTA tubes by collaborating institutions according to the institutions' own protocols. For TCRbeta analysis, collaborator samples were shipped as frozen whole blood, as isolated PBMCs, or as DNA extracted from either sample type. The CDR3 spans 14 residues, from the cysteine through the phenylalanine. Only CDR3 DNA is held: 42 bases, read in frame from base 1. CDR1 and CDR2, looked up from the germline V gene, are SGDLS and YYNGEE. The V and J ends are trimmed by 0 bases and 4 bases, leaving 10 bases between them. The V and J segments used are TRBV9 and TRBJ1-2; TRBD1 is perhaps the D gene, given 5 matching bases. Material: peripheral blood. The TCR originated in a man between 50 and 59 years old with active COVID-19. Read as DNA, the sequence is TGTGCCAGCAGCGTAGTGGCAGGGCCCTATGGCTACACCTTC. This yields the protein CASSVVAGPYGYTF.